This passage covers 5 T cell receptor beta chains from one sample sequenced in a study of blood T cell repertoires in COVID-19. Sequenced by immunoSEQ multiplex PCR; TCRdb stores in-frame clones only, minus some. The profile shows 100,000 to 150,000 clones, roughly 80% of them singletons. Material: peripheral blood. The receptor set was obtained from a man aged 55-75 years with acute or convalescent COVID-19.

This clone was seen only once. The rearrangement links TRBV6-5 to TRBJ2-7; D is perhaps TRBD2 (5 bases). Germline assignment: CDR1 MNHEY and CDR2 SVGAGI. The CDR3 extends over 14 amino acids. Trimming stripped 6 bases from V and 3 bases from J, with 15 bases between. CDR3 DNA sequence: TGTGCCAGCAGGGTCCCGGGAACGGTCTACGAGCAGTACTTC. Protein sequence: CASRVPGTVYEQYF.

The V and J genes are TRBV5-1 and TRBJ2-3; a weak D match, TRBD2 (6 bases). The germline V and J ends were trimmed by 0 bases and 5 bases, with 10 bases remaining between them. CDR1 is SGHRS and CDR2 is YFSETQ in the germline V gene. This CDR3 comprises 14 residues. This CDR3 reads CASSLASAVDTQYF. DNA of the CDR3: TGCGCCAGCAGCTTGGCTAGCGCAGTAGATACGCAGTATTTT.

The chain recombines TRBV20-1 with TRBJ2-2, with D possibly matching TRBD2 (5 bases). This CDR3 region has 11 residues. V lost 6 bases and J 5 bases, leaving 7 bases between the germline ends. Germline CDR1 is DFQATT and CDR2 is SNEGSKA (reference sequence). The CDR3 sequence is CSASGTGELFF. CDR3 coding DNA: TGCAGTGCATCGGGAACCGGGGAGCTGTTTTTT.

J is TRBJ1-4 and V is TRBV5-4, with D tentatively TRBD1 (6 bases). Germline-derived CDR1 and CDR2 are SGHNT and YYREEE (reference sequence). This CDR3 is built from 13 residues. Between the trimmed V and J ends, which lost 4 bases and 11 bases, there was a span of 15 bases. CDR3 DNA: TGTGCCAGCAGCACCATCGACAGGCGGAAACTGTTTTTT. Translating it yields CASSTIDRRKLFF.

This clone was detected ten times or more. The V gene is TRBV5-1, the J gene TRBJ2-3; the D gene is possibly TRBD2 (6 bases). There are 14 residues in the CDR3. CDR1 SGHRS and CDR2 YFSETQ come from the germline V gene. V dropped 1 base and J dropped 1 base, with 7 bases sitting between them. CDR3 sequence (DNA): TGCGCCAGCAGCTTGCCGGGGGGCACAGATACGCAGTATTTT. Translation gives CASSLPGGTDTQYF.